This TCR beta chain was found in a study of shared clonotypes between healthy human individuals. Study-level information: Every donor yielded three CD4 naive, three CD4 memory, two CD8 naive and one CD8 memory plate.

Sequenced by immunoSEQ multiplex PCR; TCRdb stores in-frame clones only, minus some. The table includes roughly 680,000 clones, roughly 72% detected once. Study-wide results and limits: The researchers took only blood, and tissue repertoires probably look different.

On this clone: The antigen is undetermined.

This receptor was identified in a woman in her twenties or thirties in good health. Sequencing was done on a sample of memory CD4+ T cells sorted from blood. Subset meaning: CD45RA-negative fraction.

CDR3 nucleotide sequence: TGTGCCAGCAGTTTCGGGACAGGGGTAATTCTAGGGCAGTACTTC. Its protein product is CASSFGTGVILGQYF. The J gene is TRBJ2-7, the V gene TRBV28, with TRBD1 matching 10 bases. CDR1 and CDR2 (germline): MDHEN, SYDVKM. The CDR3 has 15 amino acids. V shed 3 bases, J shed 9 bases, and the junction held 11 bases outside the gene matches.